The present T cell receptor beta chain was sequenced within a study of cytomegalovirus exposure and HLA in healthy donors. The CDR3 is made up of 19 amino acids. Trimming took 0 bases from V and 0 from J; bases not matched to a gene: 8. Germline V gene sequence: CDR1 SGDLS, CDR2 YYNGEE. The PCR made use of 60 Vbeta and 13 Jbeta primers. TCRdb's copy holds only in-frame clones and misses some; the assay was immunoSEQ multiplex PCR. This sample carries around 200,000 clones, 75% to 85% of them seen once, and the ten largest clones take roughly 0.65%. Sequenced: PBMCs. The clonotype comes from a boy aged 5-17 years in good health and CMV-seronegative. This chain uses TRBV9 with TRBJ2-6, with 8 bases matching TRBD2. The DNA for the CDR3 is TGTGCCAGCAGCGTAGCCCCCGGGGGGGTTGGCTCTGGGGCCAACGTCCTGACTTTC. It yields the protein CASSVAPGGVGSGANVLTF.